This T cell receptor beta chain is from a study of blood T cell repertoires in COVID-19. Study summary: Specimens from acute and convalescent COVID-19 originated in the United States, Italy and Spain. From T cells, B-cell-depleted T cells, or PBMCs came the material, which was cDNA or gDNA.

V lost 1 base, J lost 7 bases, and 8 bases lay in between. The germline V gene has CDR1 SGHRS and CDR2 YFSETQ. The CDR3 is 12 amino acids. Patients from Seattle were sampled longitudinally, starting during active infection. In the study's own analysis: Quantification of nucleated cells was approximated via reference gene primer amplification. Sequenced by immunoSEQ multiplex PCR; TCRdb stores in-frame clones only, minus some. That table furnishes V, J and clone size, whereas the DNA furnished D and trimming. The data show about 82,000 clones, approximately 78% seen once. The source is a man aged 60 to 69 with COVID-19, enrolled during active disease. V usage is TRBV5-1 and J usage is TRBJ2-5; no reliable D call. The specimen was peripheral blood. CDR3 DNA sequence: TGCGCCAGCAGCTTGTTGAGTGGGACCCAGTACTTC. It translates to CASSLLSGTQYF. Filled out from reference TRBV5-1 and TRBJ2-5, the complete variable domain reads KAGVTQTPRYLIKTRGQQVTLSCSPISGHRSVSWYQQTPGQGLQFLFEYFSETQRNKGNFPGRFSGRQFSNSRSEMNVSTLELGDSALYLCASSLLSGTQYFGPGTRLLVL.